This T cell receptor beta chain came from a study of control samples from healthy donors and cancer patients. The V gene's germline CDR1 is SGHRS and CDR2 YFSETQ. The CDR3 is 14 residues long. Trimming stripped 0 bases from V and 7 bases from J, with 13 bases between. Measured with immunoSEQ multiplex PCR; TCRdb has only the in-frame clones, and not every one. The profile shows 85,000 to 90,000 clones, under 90% of them singletons. The J gene is TRBJ1-1, the V gene TRBV5-1; tentatively, D is TRBD1 (5 bases). This clonotype was obtained from a woman in her 40s in good health. The sample taken for sequencing was blood. DNA of the CDR3: TGCGCCAGCAGCTTGGATCTGGGGGAGGGTGAAGCTTTCTTT. The encoded protein is CASSLDLGEGEAFF.